Detailed here is one T cell receptor beta chain. Its cognate antigen is unknown. The data are from a study of shared clonotypes between healthy human individuals. The protocol was immunoSEQ multiplex PCR, while the TCRdb copy is restricted to in-frame clones and leaves out a portion. Of about 560,000 clones in the sample, around 80% were seen once. Study-level findings and limits: Blood was the only sampled material, and tissue repertoires likely differ.

The TCR was taken from a woman in her forties in good health. Some clones in this sample may be carry-over from other donors' samples. The sample comprised PBMCs.

The CDR3 nucleotides are TGTGCCAGCTCAAGGGGAGCGGAGAACACTGAAGCTTTCTTT. It specifies CASSRGAENTEAFF. This chain joins TRBV6-1 and TRBJ1-1, with a weak D call TRBD1 (5 bases). The CDR3 sequence is 14 residues long. Germline V gives CDR1 MNHNS, CDR2 SASEGT. V lost 8 bases and J lost 1, with 14 bases in between.